These T cell receptor beta chains were read from a single sample in a study of blood T cell repertoires in COVID-19. Repertoires were generated with immunoSEQ multiplex PCR, while TCRdb's copy carries only in-frame clones and drops some. The sample records roughly 300,000 clones, 85% to 90% being singletons. What was sequenced was PBMCs or T cells enriched from blood (not recorded which). These receptors all come from a man aged 25-45 years who had recovered from COVID-19. CDR3s include the opening cysteine and the closing phenylalanine or tryptophan. D genes are given only for firm matches. Not all rows give a size; the values are once, few, many and, for expanded clones, a class.

d_call	v_call	clone_size	j_call	cdr3_nt	cdr3_aa
NA	TRBV6-5	NA	TRBJ1-5	TGTGCCAGCAGGGCGACCAGGGATCAGCCCCAGCATTTT	CASRATRDQPQHF
NA	TRBV14	NA	TRBJ1-3	TGTGCCAGCAGTGGAAGGGGCCGGAGCTCTGGAAACACCATATATTTT	CASSGRGRSSGNTIYF
TRBD1	TRBV7-8	NA	TRBJ1-4	TGTGCCAGCACCAGGGTGGGACAGGGGCTCAGCAATGAAAAACTGTTTTTT	CASTRVGQGLSNEKLFF
TRBD1	TRBV19	NA	TRBJ1-2	TGTGCCAGTAGGGGACAGGGCTCAAACTATGGCTACACCTTC	CASRGQGSNYGYTF
TRBD1	TRBV28	few	TRBJ2-7	TGTGCCAGCAGTTTTGAGACAGGGGAGCAGTACTTC	CASSFETGEQYF
NA	TRBV2	NA	TRBJ2-2	TGTGCCAGCAGTGGTCTGAACACCGGGGAGCTGTTTTTT	CASSGLNTGELFF
NA	TRBV5-6	NA	TRBJ1-2	TGTGCCAGCAGCCCGGTGAACCCTCTCTATGGCTACACCTTC	CASSPVNPLYGYTF
NA	TRBV6-5	NA	TRBJ2-2	TGTGCCAGCAGTTACTCCGGTGGCACCGGGGAGCTGTTTTTT	CASSYSGGTGELFF
NA	TRBV27	NA	TRBJ1-5	TGTGCCAGCAGTTTAATGTCAGGGCATCAGCCCCAGCATTTT	CASSLMSGHQPQHF
TRBD1	TRBV11-2	NA	TRBJ2-5	TGTGCCAGCAGCCCAGGGACAGGAGACCAGTACTTC	CASSPGTGDQYF
TRBD2	TRBV3-1/TRBV3-2	once	TRBJ2-5	TGTGCCAGCAGCCAAGCAAGAGCGGGGGGTGGCGAGACCCAGTACTTC	CASSQARAGGGETQYF
NA	TRBV27	NA	TRBJ1-5	TGTGCCAGCAGTTTAGGGGGCGCGATTGGCAATCAGCCCCAGCATTTT	CASSLGGAIGNQPQHF
NA	TRBV19	once	TRBJ2-7	TGTGCCAGTAGTTCCGGCGGGGCAGGGCTCGGCGAGCAGTACTTC	CASSSGGAGLGEQYF
TRBD1	TRBV2	NA	TRBJ2-1	TGTGCCAGCAGGTCTATGGGACAGGTTGGTGAGCAGTTCTTC	CASRSMGQVGEQFF
TRBD2	TRBV7-2	NA	TRBJ2-7	TGTGCCAGCAGCTTCCTAGCGGGGGGCTCCTACGAGCAGTACTTC	CASSFLAGGSYEQYF
TRBD2	TRBV11-2	NA	TRBJ2-7	TGTGCCAGCAGCTCTGGACTAGCGGGAGCCTCTGAGCAGTACTTC	CASSSGLAGASEQYF
NA	TRBV2	NA	TRBJ1-6	TGTGCCGGACAGAGCTCCTATAATTCACCCCTCCACTTT	CAGQSSYNSPLHF